These 20 T cell receptor beta chains were sequenced from one sample in a study of beta chain features in type 1 diabetes. Their specific antigens are unknown. The sequenced template was cDNA made from the entire isolated RNA. Sequencing used immunoSEQ multiplex PCR; TCRdb keeps in-frame clones, though not all of them. The sample has around 150,000 clones, just over 8% seen once. Study-wide results and limits: All four CD4+ subsets of Type 1 diabetes patients contained TCRB CDR3s that were moderately but significantly shorter.

Sequences were obtained from central memory CD4+ T cells from blood. Receptors were obtained from a woman between 18 and 29 years old with type 1 diabetes.

In its sample, this clone was seen a few times. The chain uses TRBV19 and TRBJ1-5, with D perhaps matching TRBD1 (6 bases). Per germline, CDR1 LNHDA and CDR2 SQIVND (reference sequence). The V and J ends lost 2 bases and 7 bases respectively, with 12 bases between them. This CDR3 has 14 residues. DNA of the CDR3: TGTGCCAGTAGTATAACGGGGGGCTGGCAGCCCCAGCATTTT. Translating it yields CASSITGGWQPQHF. Variable domain in full (rest from reference TRBV19 and TRBJ1-5): DGGITQSPKYLFRKEGQNVTLSCEQNLNHDAMYWYRQDPGQGLRLIYYSQIVNDFQKGDIAEGYSVSREKKESFPLTVTSAQKNPTAFYLCASSITGGWQPQHFGDGTRLSIL.

The chain is built from TRBV9 and TRBJ2-7, with TRBD1 matching over 11 bases. The CDR3 is 15 amino acids. Trimming at V came to 4 bases and at J to 4 bases, leaving 7 bases not matched to a gene. The germline gives CDR1 SGDLS, CDR2 YYNGEE. This CDR3 is CASSLGQGGSYEQYF. CDR3 DNA: TGTGCCAGCAGCTTGGGACAGGGGGGGAGTTACGAGCAGTACTTC.

This clone has a handful of counts. This chain links TRBV10-2 with TRBJ1-1, with D unclear. CDR1 and CDR2 (germline): WSHSY, SAAADI. V shed 0 bases and J shed 4 bases, with 6 bases lying between them. The CDR3 covers 13 residues. The CDR3 protein is CASSESRGTEAFF. Here the CDR3 DNA reads TGCGCCAGCAGTGAGTCCCGGGGCACTGAAGCTTTCTTT.

This clone appeared a few times. The junction departs from the called germline gene at one end, perhaps through a read error. The chain employs TRBV7-3 and TRBJ1-4; D possibly corresponds to TRBD1 (5 bases). The CDR3 sequence is 12 residues long. Germline-derived CDR1 and CDR2 are SGHTA and FQGTGA. CDR3 DNA sequence: TGTGCCAGCAGCTCCCTGGACCAGGGTAGATCTTTT. This encodes CASSSLDQGRSF.

In this sample, this clone turned up a few times. CDR3 amino acids: CSVGPGRGYYNEQFF. CDR3 nucleotides: TGCAGCGTGGGCCCTGGGCGGGGGTACTACAATGAGCAGTTCTTC. The chain couples TRBV29-1 to TRBJ2-1; 7 nucleotides line up with TRBD2. The V and J ends lost 6 bases and 3 bases, in that order; junction bases with no gene match: 11. CDR1 SQVTM and CDR2 ANQGSEA come from the germline V gene. This CDR3 has 15 residues.

The chain carries TRBV11-3 and TRBJ2-7; 13 bases match TRBD2. With V trimmed by 5 bases and J by 6 bases, 4 bases remained unmatched. The germline V gene has CDR1 SGHNT and CDR2 YENEEA. The CDR3 has 14 amino acids. For the CDR3, the DNA is TGTGCCAGCAGCCAGACTAGCGGGGGGAGCGAGCAGTACTTC. It specifies CASSQTSGGSEQYF.

This chain joins TRBV6-5 and TRBJ2-1; 11 bases agree with TRBD1. This CDR3 contains 13 residues. Germline trimming cut 5 bases from V and 10 bases from J; bases unmatched to any gene: 4. The V gene's germline CDR1 is MNHEY and CDR2 SVGAGI. The CDR3 DNA is TGTGCCAGCAGTGCAGGACAGGGGGCCGAGCAGTTCTTC. Translation: CASSAGQGAEQFF.

The chain carries TRBV7-9 and TRBJ2-6, with D uncertain. Trimming stripped 2 bases from V and 2 bases from J, with 4 bases between. There are 14 residues in the CDR3. Germline CDR1 SEHNR, CDR2 FQNEAQ (reference sequence). CDR3 in DNA: TGTGCCAGCAGCTTAACAGCTGGGGCCAACGTCCTGACTTTC. Residues: CASSLTAGANVLTF.

J is TRBJ2-3 and V is TRBV7-2, with TRBD2 identical over 8 bases. V shed 5 bases, J shed 4 bases, and the junction held 17 bases outside the gene matches. This CDR3 is built from 18 residues. Germline V CDR1 and CDR2: SGHTA, FQGNSA. The CDR3 nucleotides read TGTGCCAGCAGCCTGACGGGGCTAGCGGGCGGCGGGTCAGATACGCAGTATTTT. Translating gives CASSLTGLAGGGSDTQYF.

The sample holds a few counts of this clone. J is TRBJ2-1 and V is TRBV5-4, with D perhaps matching TRBD2 (6 bases). Trimming took 1 base from V and 2 from J, leaving 10 bases between them. This CDR3 is built from 15 residues. Per the germline V gene, CDR1 is SGHNT and CDR2 is YYREEE (reference sequence). CDR3 in amino acids: CASSLIGGTYNEQFF. DNA of the CDR3: TGTGCCAGCAGCTTGATCGGGGGAACCTACAATGAGCAGTTCTTC.

This clone appeared many times. The V gene is TRBV7-2, the J gene TRBJ2-7; D is unresolved. Trimming pared 5 bases from V and 1 base from J, leaving 6 bases between. Germline CDR1 reads SGHTA; CDR2 reads FQGNSA. The CDR3 length is 12 residues. CDR3 region: CASSQTSYEQYF. The DNA for the CDR3 is TGTGCCAGCAGCCAGACTTCCTACGAGCAGTACTTC.

This clone has more than one count but fewer than ten. This chain connects TRBV28 to TRBJ2-7; D might be TRBD2 (7 bases). CDR3 length: 13 residues. In germline, CDR1 is MDHEN, CDR2 SYDVKM. The CDR3 spells CGTGGTPTYEQYF. CDR3 DNA: TGTGGGACGGGGGGCACACCAACCTACGAGCAGTACTTC.

This clone occurred a few times. V gene TRBV9 combines with J gene TRBJ1-5; D gene unclear. This CDR3 has 14 residues. The V gene lost 0 bases and the J gene lost 0 bases, with 4 bases spanning the gap. Germline CDR1 SGDLS, CDR2 YYNGEE. This CDR3 is CASSVDHSNQPQHF. As DNA, the CDR3 is TGTGCCAGCAGCGTAGATCATAGCAATCAGCCCCAGCATTTT.

This clone was recorded a few times. This sequence joins TRBV28 and TRBJ2-7; TRBD2 agrees at 9 bases. V shed 7 bases, J shed 1 base, and the junction held 8 bases outside the gene matches. The CDR3 extends over 15 amino acids. CDR1 is MDHEN, CDR2 SYDVKM, per germline. The CDR3 nucleotides are TGTGCCAGCACCCCATCGGCGGGAGGGTCCTACGAGCAGTACTTC. Its protein is CASTPSAGGSYEQYF.

This clone was seen a handful of times. This chain connects TRBV4-1 to TRBJ2-5; TRBD2 might be the D (6 bases). Trimming left V 0 bases short and J 4 bases short, with 9 bases between. Looked up from germline, CDR1 is MGHRA and CDR2 is YSYEKL. The CDR3 covers 14 residues. The CDR3 loop is CASSQDGLLETQYF. In nucleotides, the CDR3 is TGCGCCAGCAGCCAAGATGGACTATTAGAGACCCAGTACTTC.

This clone was counted between two and nine times. This chain joins TRBV30 and TRBJ1-1; no clear D. CDR1 GTSNPN and CDR2 SVGIG come from the germline V gene (reference sequence). The ends were cut back, 0 bases at V and 7 bases at J, with 12 bases in the middle. This CDR3 region has 13 residues. CDR3 DNA sequence: TGTGCCTGGAGTGTAAGCCCAGGCGTTGAAGCTTTCTTT. This codes for CAWSVSPGVEAFF.

This rearrangement joins TRBV15 to TRBJ2-1, with 11 bases aligning to TRBD2. CDR1 is LNHNV and CDR2 is YYDKDF in the germline V gene (reference sequence). The J segment lost 5 bases and the V segment lost 5 bases, leaving 5 bases of the junction unmatched. The CDR3 has 15 residues. The DNA of the CDR3 is TGTGCCACCAGCCCCGGGACTAGCGGAAACAATGAGCAGTTCTTC. It is translated as CATSPGTSGNNEQFF.

The chain is built from TRBV2 and TRBJ2-1; D not certain. CDR1 and CDR2 from the germline V gene are SNHLY and FYNNEI. The V end was cut by 6 bases, the J end by 10 bases, with 10 bases between. This CDR3 contains 11 residues. The CDR3 DNA is TGTGCCAGCAGCTATAGCCGGGAGCAGTTCTTC. Amino acid sequence: CASSYSREQFF.

As for this clone: The sample carries other DNA sequences with the same CDR3. The rearrangement links TRBV5-4 to TRBJ2-7; TRBD1 aligns across 12 bases. Germline V gene sequence: CDR1 SGHNT, CDR2 YYREEE (reference sequence). There are 15 residues in the CDR3. The V and J ends lost 4 bases and 3 bases, in that order; junction bases with no gene match: 5. The CDR3 DNA follows: TGTGCCAGCAGCCCGGGGACAGGGGGCATCTACGAGCAGTACTTC. The encoded protein is CASSPGTGGIYEQYF.

This sequence joins TRBV29-1 and TRBJ2-2; 8 positions match TRBD1. With V trimmed by 5 bases and J by 4 bases, 6 bases remained unmatched. Per germline, CDR1 SQVTM and CDR2 ANQGSEA. The CDR3 sequence is 14 residues long. The CDR3 here is CSVNDRGVTGELFF. The CDR3 DNA sequence: TGCAGCGTTAACGACAGGGGCGTCACCGGGGAGCTGTTTTTT.